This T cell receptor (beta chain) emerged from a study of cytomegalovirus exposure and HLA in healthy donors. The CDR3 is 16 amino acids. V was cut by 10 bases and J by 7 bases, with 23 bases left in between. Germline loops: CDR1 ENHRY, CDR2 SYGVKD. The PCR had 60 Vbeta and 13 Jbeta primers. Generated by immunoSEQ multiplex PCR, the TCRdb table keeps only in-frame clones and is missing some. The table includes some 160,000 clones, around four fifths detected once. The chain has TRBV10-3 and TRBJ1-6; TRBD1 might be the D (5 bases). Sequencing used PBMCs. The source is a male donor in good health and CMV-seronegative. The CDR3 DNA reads TGTGCCACAGCCGTTCGCATGACAGAAGGGAATTCACCCCTCCACTTT. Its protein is CATAVRMTEGNSPLHF.